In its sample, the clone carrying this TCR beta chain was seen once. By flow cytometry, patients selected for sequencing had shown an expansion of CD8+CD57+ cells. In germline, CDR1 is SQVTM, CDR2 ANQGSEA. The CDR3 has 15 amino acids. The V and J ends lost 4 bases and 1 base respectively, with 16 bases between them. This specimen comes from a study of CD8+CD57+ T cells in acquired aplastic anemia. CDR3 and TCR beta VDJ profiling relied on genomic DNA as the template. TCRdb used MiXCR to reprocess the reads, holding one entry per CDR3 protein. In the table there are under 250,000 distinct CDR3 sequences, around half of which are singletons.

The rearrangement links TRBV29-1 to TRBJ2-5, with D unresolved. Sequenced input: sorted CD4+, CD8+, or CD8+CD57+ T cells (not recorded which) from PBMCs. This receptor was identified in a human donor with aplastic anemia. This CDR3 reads CSVALWHSAQETQYF. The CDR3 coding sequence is TGCAGCGTTGCTCTCTGGCACAGCGCCCAAGAGACCCAGTACTTC.